The rows below give T cell receptor beta chains drawn from one sample of a study of cytomegalovirus exposure and HLA in healthy donors. Measured with immunoSEQ multiplex PCR; TCRdb has only the in-frame clones, and not every one. In the table there are roughly 190,000 clones, almost 80% of which are singletons. The sequenced sample consisted of PBMCs. Every receptor here comes from a woman aged 18-29 years in good health and CMV-seronegative. CDR3s leave out the opening cysteine and the closing phenylalanine or tryptophan.

j_call v_call cdr3_aa
TRBJ2-5 TRBV5-1 ASSGSHQETQY
TRBJ1-3 TRBV2 ASRAQGAISGNTIY
TRBJ1-5 TRBV2 ASSDRDTYYQPQH
TRBJ2-1 TRBV12-2 ASRETMTGPQF
TRBJ1-6 TRBV6-1 ASSLQARNSPLH
TRBJ2-3 TRBV5-1 ASSLAGGRGTDTQY
TRBJ1-2 TRBV28 ASSLPQNYGYT
TRBJ1-1 TRBV29-1 SVGFRGPTEAF
TRBJ2-1 TRBV15 ATSSSTSSYNEQF
TRBJ2-6 TRBV11-2 ASPVGANVLT
TRBJ1-5 TRBV28 ASSLEGQRSNQPQH
TRBJ2-1 TRBV6-1 ASSLQGVPNEQF
TRBJ1-3 TRBV28 ASSMTGVGNTIY
TRBJ1-2 TRBV6-5 ASSDPGQGRYGYT
TRBJ1-5 TRBV6-5 ASSSTDSSNQPQH
TRBJ2-3 TRBV7-8 ASSLAAGSTDTQY
TRBJ2-7 TRBV4-1 ASSQLSGGWEQY
TRBJ2-2 TRBV5-4 ASSRPTGGNTGELF
TRBJ2-7 TRBV28 ASSNGQPDPYEQY
TRBJ1-2 TRBV6-5 ASRGLFGYT
TRBJ1-5 TRBV7-9 ASSDGQDYSNQPQH
TRBJ2-7 TRBV9 ASSPRGREQY
TRBJ2-1 TRBV7-7 ASSLAGAVNEQF
TRBJ1-2 TRBV28 ASSAVYGYT
TRBJ2-7 TRBV7-9 ASSLGGEESSYEQY
TRBJ2-7 TRBV7-6 ASSLGEYQY
TRBJ2-3 TRBV6-1 ASSDPGLAGDLDTQY
TRBJ2-3 TRBV18 ASSPTTSGASTDTQY
TRBJ1-1 TRBV27 ASSLSGQVPALEAF
TRBJ1-2 TRBV30 AWTRGNNYGYT
TRBJ2-1 TRBV7-9 ASSSPGIRSYNEQF
TRBJ2-4 TRBV27 ASSLILAGGVNIQY
TRBJ2-3 TRBV19 ASSTRLAGETDTQY
TRBJ1-6 TRBV2 ASSGSLTYNSPLH
TRBJ2-7 TRBV28 ASREQGAKDEQY
TRBJ1-1 TRBV28 ASRPRGGNTEAF
TRBJ1-2 TRBV6-1 ASILDRGNGYT
TRBJ1-1 TRBV18 ASSQGVGTEAF
TRBJ2-2 TRBV4-1 ASSQDAVFANTGELF
TRBJ2-1 TRBV5-6 ASSPPRQGPNEQF
TRBJ1-2 TRBV15 ATSRGDRGPWGYT
TRBJ2-7 TRBV27 ASSQGTGYYEQY
TRBJ1-6 TRBV4-3 ASSQGDRVLENSPLH
TRBJ2-1 TRBV29-1 SVALAGGYNEQF
TRBJ2-7 TRBV28 ASTRGDGGTYEQY
TRBJ2-2 TRBV7-6 ASSQGLAGTTNTGELF
TRBJ2-1 TRBV4-3 ASSQDLLAGATTSYNEQF
TRBJ2-6 TRBV27 ASSLQGLSGANVLT